This TCR beta chain derives from a study of CD8 T cells in ankylosing spondylitis. Each CDR3 protein gets one entry after TCRdb re-called the 5' RACE reads with MiXCR. The table includes some 200,000 distinct CDR3 sequences, about 18% detected once. This clonotype came up many times. Germline V lookup: CDR1 SGHAT, CDR2 FQNNGV. The V gene lost 0 bases and the J gene lost 2 bases, with 8 bases spanning the gap. The CDR3 extends over 14 amino acids. This sequence joins TRBV11-2 and TRBJ2-7, with a possible D match to TRBD2 (6 bases). This receptor was identified in a male donor under 30 with ankylosing spondylitis or in good health (not recorded which). Source material: blood, either unsorted or a sorted T cell fraction (not recorded which). CDR3 nucleotide sequence: TGTGCCAGCAGCTTAGAAGGACTAACCTACGAGCAGTACTTC. It specifies CASSLEGLTYEQYF.